The present T cell receptor beta chain was sequenced within a study of blood T cell repertoires in COVID-19. Study in general: Acute-phase and convalescent COVID-19 samples originated in the United States, Italy and Spain.

The table came from immunoSEQ multiplex PCR; TCRdb's copy has only in-frame clones and leaves some out. Among over 150,000 clones listed, around 86% were seen once. This clone was observed a single time. The CDR3 contains 15 residues. The J segment lost 2 bases and the V segment lost 2 bases, leaving 2 bases of the junction unmatched. Germline values: CDR1 MDHEN, CDR2 SYDVKM. Sequenced material: peripheral blood. The chain joins TRBV28 to TRBJ1-2; the match to TRBD1 covers 10 bases. This sequence originates from a man aged 35 to 55 with active or convalescent COVID-19. In DNA, the CDR3 is TGTGCCAGCAGTTTAACGACAGGGGGCAACTATGGCTACACCTTC. Its translation is CASSLTTGGNYGYTF.